Listed here are 3 T cell receptor beta chains from one sample, sequenced in a study of T cells of healthy individuals. One entry per CDR3 protein results from TCRdb running MiXCR on the 5' RACE reads. Seen here are about 96,000 distinct CDR3 sequences, roughly 15% observed once, and the top ten hold roughly 6.1%. The receptors shown here come from a human donor in good health.

In this sample, this clonotype turned up many times. V is TRBV7-9 and J is TRBJ1-2; 9 bases agree with TRBD1. CDR3 length equals 13 residues. The germline gives CDR1 SEHNR, CDR2 FQNEAQ (reference sequence). V was pared by 5 bases and J by 7 bases, with 5 bases of the junction left unmatched. This CDR3 is CASSSTGGTGYTF. In DNA form, the CDR3 reads TGTGCCAGCAGCAGTACAGGGGGCACTGGCTACACCTTC.

This rearrangement joins TRBV6-5 to TRBJ1-5; no clear D. The V and J ends lost 0 bases and 6 bases respectively, with 15 bases between them. The CDR3 totals 16 residues. In germline, CDR1 is MNHEY, CDR2 SVGAGI. CDR3 amino acids: CASSYSSPPEGQPQHF. The CDR3 DNA is TGTGCCAGCAGTTACTCTAGCCCTCCAGAAGGTCAGCCCCAGCATTTT.

This clonotype occurred many times. This chain connects TRBV20-1 to TRBJ1-2; 9 bases agree with TRBD1. CDR1 is DFQATT, CDR2 SNEGSKA, per germline (reference sequence). V was clipped by 3 bases and J by 7 bases; unmatched bases: 12. This CDR3 has 15 amino acids. CDR3 DNA sequence: TGCAGTGCTAGCACTCCCGGGACAGGGTTGCGTGGCTACACCTTC. Translating it yields CSASTPGTGLRGYTF.